This TCR beta chain was recovered during a study of blood T cell repertoires in COVID-19. This clone occurred a few times. Profiled with immunoSEQ multiplex PCR; TCRdb holds only in-frame clones, not every one. Of nearly 110,000 clones listed, over 70% are singletons. V gave up 7 bases and J gave up 3 bases, with 16 bases separating them. The CDR3 contains 15 residues. Germline assignment: CDR1 SNHLY and CDR2 FYNNEI. This clonotype originated in a human donor with acute or convalescent COVID-19. The donor label of this sample is uncertain. V and J are TRBV2 and TRBJ1-5; no clear D gene. Sequencing was carried out using peripheral blood. CDR3 nucleotides: TGTGCCAGCACCAAGTCGGAGGTACTCAATCAGCCCCAGCATTTT. Translation: CASTKSEVLNQPQHF.